This T cell receptor beta chain was sequenced in a study of cytomegalovirus exposure and HLA in healthy donors (dated by TCRdb to the late 2010s). Looking at the study overall: According to a later analysis, one platform produced both the 100 to 150 validation repertoires and the 670 or so repertoires of the first cohort. To predict cytomegalovirus infection status, the study combined high-throughput TCR immunosequencing, statistical association of individual TCRs with disease status, and machine learning. A separate validation cohort of about 110 different subjects was used in addition to the approximately 640-subject first cohort. The aim of the study was to test whether cataloging public T cell receptors could identify signatures of past pathogen exposure.

The library was built by means of the immunoSEQ multiplex PCR assay. As for the authors' bioinformatics: A statistical classification framework was built to diagnose cytomegalovirus status from the catalog of TCR beta chain sequences. TCRdb re-hosts the immuneACCESS table, in-frame sequences only. Its copies lack some clones; in the studies checked, an unresolved V gene accounts for under half of them, and the cause for the rest is not known. The DNA was the basis for D and trimming; V, J and clone size are from that table. Within this sample are tens of thousands of clones, with 94% of them counted one time only. Of the sample, 3.2% falls within the top ten clones. The donors belonged to the validation cohort of 90 to 150 subjects, which was separate from the roughly 700-subject first cohort. With regard to this clone: This clone's antigen is unknown. No per-base quality is available; no much larger clone lies one base away.

Broader findings and caveats from the paper: In a later analysis, TCRs clustered in the first cohort were found to also tend to co-occur in the 120 or so validation repertoires, with 90% to 95% of cluster scores above 0. A later analysis had no HLA typing for the validation cohort, so co-occurrence there was scored across all 120 repertoires. It was suggested by the authors that the approach could potentially be generalized to other disease states and immunological phenotypes. Three of the identified cytomegalovirus-associated TCR beta chains were confirmed in vitro to be specific for cytomegalovirus antigens. A total of 150 to 200 TCR beta chains were listed by the study as associated with cytomegalovirus. In both the original and validation cohorts, the classifier was reported to diagnose cytomegalovirus status with high specificity and sensitivity. Most TCR sequences were seen in very few donors, while some public TCRs were found in many individuals.

At the junction V is shortened by 11 bases and J by 7 bases; bases outside the gene matches: 16. The CDR3, cysteine through phenylalanine, is 15 amino acids long. The CDR3 DNA has 45 bases and is translated from base 1. From a lookup of the germline V gene (reference sequence), CDR1 and CDR2 are LNHDA and SQIVND. Sequenced: PBMCs. The sequence was obtained from a woman between 18 and 29 years old in good health and CMV-seropositive. The chain is assembled from TRBV19 and TRBJ1-2, with 10 central nucleotides matching TRBD1. The sequenced DNA: TGTGCCGCGTCTCGACAGGGGGCAGCTCTTTCTGGCTACACCTTC. Protein translation: CAASRQGAALSGYTF.